This T cell receptor beta chain comes out of a study of beta chain features in type 1 diabetes. Note on this clone: Its target is not known.

On average, the one heparinised blood draw given by each donor was about 100 mL. Isolated RNA was reverse transcribed in full, so expressed TCRB transcripts were sequenced. Some clones are missing from TCRdb's copy, which holds only in-frame ones; the method was immunoSEQ multiplex PCR. The sample yields roughly 160,000 clones, about 7.8% seen once. The CDR3 consists of 17 residues. V was clipped by 0 bases and J by 5 bases; unmatched bases: 9. Germline V gives CDR1 SGDLS, CDR2 YYNGEE. Findings and caveats of the study: TCRB CDR3s from Type 1 diabetes patients were moderately but significantly shorter in all four CD4+ subsets. Type 1 diabetes patients had fewer VDJ junction insertions and more deletions.

The origin of this receptor is a woman between 40 and 55 years old with type 1 diabetes. The sample comprised central memory CD4+ T cells from blood. The V call is TRBV9, the J call TRBJ2-7; TRBD2 matches at 12 bases. The CDR3, as DNA: TGTGCCAGCAGCGTAGCTACAGGACTAGCGGGGTCTCACGAGCAGTACTTC. Its translation: CASSVATGLAGSHEQYF.